A single sample gave rise to the 26 T cell receptor beta chains below, sequenced in a study of T-cell reconstitution after alpha-beta-depleted transplantation in children. Unique molecular identifiers were incorporated into the prepared TCRbeta library. Using its own MiXCR run on the PCR reads, TCRdb lists one record per CDR3 protein. The data hold 700,000 to 950,000 distinct CDR3 sequences, with around 17% observed a single time. The source material was PBMCs, mostly from graft donor cells, sampled 360 days after TCRalphabeta/CD19-depleted stem cell transplant. These receptors came from a male patient between 10 and 17 years old who had a stem cell transplant for acute lymphoblastic leukemia, so the T cells may come from the graft donor.

This clonotype has only a few counts. The gene calls are TRBV5-1 and TRBJ1-1; D perhaps matches TRBD1 (5 bases). Germline V gives CDR1 SGHRS, CDR2 YFSETQ. The V end lost 0 bases, the J end lost 6 bases, and 21 bases lay between the germline ends. The length of the CDR3 is 17 residues. In nucleotides, the CDR3 is TGCGCCAGCAGCTTGGCCGGTTGGGGGAGTTATTCCCCTGAAGCTTTCTTT. It yields the protein CASSLAGWGSYSPEAFF.

The sample holds a few counts of this clonotype. Here the CDR3 reads CASSEKSRGRIIQYF. The CDR3 bases are TGTGCCAGCAGTGAAAAGTCCAGGGGGCGGATCATTCAGTACTTC. The rearrangement links TRBV6-1 to TRBJ2-4; TRBD1 agrees at 8 bases. J was trimmed by 9 bases and V by 2 bases; bases with no gene match: 9. Germline assignment: CDR1 MNHNS and CDR2 SASEGT. The length of the CDR3 is 15 residues.

The rearrangement joins TRBV21-1 to TRBJ1-1; TRBD1 is taken as the D call from the table, unchecked against the DNA. TRBV21-1 counts as a pseudogene. The CDR3 runs 16 residues. In nucleotides, the CDR3 is TGTGCCAGCAGCAAAGTACAAGGGGAAGTGAACACTGAAGCTTTCTTT. This translates into CASSKVQGEVNTEAFF.

The rearrangement links TRBV27 to TRBJ2-7; weak D call: TRBD2 (6 bases). This CDR3 is built from 16 residues. Trimming took off 3 bases at V and 5 bases at J, with 20 bases between the two ends. CDR1 and CDR2 (germline): MNHEY, SMNVEV (reference sequence). The CDR3 DNA reads TGTGCCAGCAGTTTCCGAGCTGGGGGGAGAGGACACGAGCAGTACTTC. Translated: CASSFRAGGRGHEQYF.

This clonotype was picked up a small number of times. V is TRBV9 and J is TRBJ2-1, with 7 bases aligning to TRBD2. This CDR3 has 15 amino acids. The ends lost 3 bases at V and 3 bases at J; junction bases unmatched: 6. Germline V gene data show CDR1 as SGDLS and CDR2 as YYNGEE. In nucleotides, the CDR3 is TGTGCCAGCAGCGACTGGGAGGGTAACTACAATGAGCAGTTCTTC. Translation gives CASSDWEGNYNEQFF.

The chain employs TRBV5-5 and TRBJ2-7, with TRBD2 matching over 8 bases. The CDR3 runs to 14 residues. The germline gives CDR1 SGHKS, CDR2 YYEKEE (reference sequence). The V segment lost 0 bases and the J segment 5 bases; nucleotides outside the gene matches: 4. The CDR3 sequence is CASSLGGLAHEQYF. Written as DNA, the CDR3 is TGTGCCAGCAGCTTGGGAGGACTAGCCCACGAGCAGTACTTC.

This rearrangement joins TRBV12-3 or TRBV12-4 to TRBJ2-1; 8 bases line up with TRBD2. This CDR3 is built from 16 residues. The trim removed 7 bases at V and 3 bases at J, leaving 11 bases unmatched. The CDR3 spells CASIPRGLDYYNEQFF. As DNA, the CDR3 is TGTGCCAGCATCCCTAGGGGACTAGACTACTACAATGAGCAGTTCTTC.

In its sample, this clonotype was seen a few times. The rearrangement uses TRBV15 and TRBJ2-3; D call uncertain. Trimming removed 4 bases from V and 2 bases from J, with 10 bases in between. CDR1 and CDR2 from the germline V gene are LNHNV and YYDKDF (reference sequence). The CDR3 contains 14 residues. CDR3 sequence reads: CATSIGLFTDTQYF. In DNA, the CDR3 is TGTGCCACCAGCATCGGCCTGTTCACAGATACGCAGTATTTT.

The V gene is TRBV29-1, the J gene TRBJ1-3; no clear D. The CDR3 totals 12 residues. Germline CDR1 SQVTM, CDR2 ANQGSEA. V was pared by 4 bases and J by 4 bases, with 8 bases between. The CDR3 DNA reads TGCAGCGTTGGGGTAGGAGGAAACACCATATATTTT. It translates to CSVGVGGNTIYF.

This clonotype has only a few counts. The genes are TRBV5-1 and TRBJ2-3, with a weak D call TRBD1 (5 bases). This CDR3 spans 13 amino acids. The germline V gene has CDR1 SGHRS and CDR2 YFSETQ. V was pared by 3 bases and J by 5 bases, with 10 bases between. This chain's CDR3 is CASSSVGQDTQYF. The DNA for the CDR3 is TGCGCCAGCAGCTCGGTAGGACAAGATACGCAGTATTTT.

The V and J genes are TRBV29-1 and TRBJ2-1; D is possibly TRBD1 (6 bases). Trimming pared 7 bases from V and 8 bases from J, leaving 12 bases between. The CDR3 runs 11 residues. Germline V gene lookup returns CDR1 SQVTM and CDR2 ANQGSEA. CDR3 loop: CSADRSDEQFF. The CDR3 nucleotides read TGCAGCGCCGACAGGTCCGATGAGCAGTTCTTC.

There are many counts of this clonotype. The chain combines TRBV20-1 with TRBJ2-1, with 10 bases lining up with TRBD2. This CDR3 is 13 amino acids long. V lost 6 bases to trimming and J lost 1 base; unmatched junction nucleotides: 0. Germline loops: CDR1 DFQATT, CDR2 SNEGSKA (reference sequence). The CDR3 DNA reads TGCAGTGCACTAGCGGGATCCTACAATGAGCAGTTCTTC. This gives the protein CSALAGSYNEQFF.

This clonotype has a handful of counts. The CDR3 region has the DNA TGTGCCAGCAGCATCCGACAGGGTTATAATGAAAAACTGTTTTTT. This encodes CASSIRQGYNEKLFF. This chain joins TRBV7-2 and TRBJ1-4, with 7 bases identical to TRBD1. With V trimmed by 5 bases and J by 4 bases, 7 bases remained unmatched. The germline gives CDR1 SGHTA, CDR2 FQGNSA. This CDR3 contains 15 residues. Full variable domain (missing parts from reference TRBV7-2 and TRBJ1-4): GAGVSQSPSNKVTEKGKDVELRCDPISGHTALYWYRQSLGQGLEFLIYFQGNSAPDKSGLPSDRFSAERTGGSVSTLTIQRTQQEDSAVYLCASSIRQGYNEKLFFGSGTQLSVL.

The J gene is TRBJ2-7, the V gene TRBV29-1; D is unclear. The germline V and J ends were trimmed by 5 bases and 1 base, with 9 bases remaining between them. From germline, CDR1 is SQVTM and CDR2 ANQGSEA. CDR3 size: 12 residues. As DNA, the CDR3 is TGCAGCGTTTTTAGCTCTTCCTACGAGCAGTACTTC. Its protein is CSVFSSSYEQYF.

The chain employs TRBV19 and TRBJ2-1; D gene unclear. Trimming left V 3 bases short and J 0 bases short, with 9 bases between. Germline V gene lookup returns CDR1 LNHDA and CDR2 SQIVND (reference sequence). This CDR3 has 15 amino acids. The CDR3 DNA is TGTGCCAGTAGTATCTGGGAAAGCTCCTACAATGAGCAGTTCTTC. This encodes CASSIWESSYNEQFF.

This clonotype was counted ten times or more. This sequence joins TRBV5-1 and TRBJ2-1; D remains unclear. Germline V gene lookup returns CDR1 SGHRS and CDR2 YFSETQ. With 0 bases removed from V and 5 bases from J, the gap between germline ends came to 15 bases. CDR3 size: 16 residues. DNA of the CDR3: TGCGCCAGCAGCTTGGGATCTAGTATGGGCGACAATGAGCAGTTCTTC. It specifies CASSLGSSMGDNEQFF. The complete variable domain, with remaining parts taken from reference TRBV5-1 and TRBJ2-1, reads KAGVTQTPRYLIKTRGQQVTLSCSPISGHRSVSWYQQTPGQGLQFLFEYFSETQRNKGNFPGRFSGRQFSNSRSEMNVSTLELGDSALYLCASSLGSSMGDNEQFFGPGTRLTVL.

The J gene is TRBJ2-1, the V gene TRBV19; maybe TRBD2 (5 bases). Trimming shortened V by 10 bases and J by 2 bases, and 12 bases separated the two germline ends. Germline loops: CDR1 LNHDA, CDR2 SQIVND (reference sequence). The CDR3 runs to 13 residues. The CDR3 protein is CATGLSTYNEQFF. CDR3 sequence (DNA): TGTGCCACAGGACTGTCAACCTACAATGAGCAGTTCTTC.

This clonotype turned up a few times. This chain uses TRBV12-3 or TRBV12-4 with TRBJ2-4; 7 bases match TRBD1. The CDR3 contains 13 residues. The V and J ends lost 6 bases and 5 bases, in that order; junction bases with no gene match: 4. The CDR3 DNA is TGTGCCAGCAGAACCGGGACAGAAAACATTCAGTACTTC. This codes for CASRTGTENIQYF.

V and J are TRBV29-1 and TRBJ2-1; 10 bases are a match to TRBD2. V was pared by 6 bases and J by 7 bases, with 21 bases of the junction left unmatched. Germline loops: CDR1 SQVTM, CDR2 ANQGSEA. This CDR3 comprises 18 residues. The CDR3 protein is CSVKTGTSASLIPNEQFF. The CDR3 DNA follows: TGCAGCGTGAAAACCGGGACTAGCGCATCTTTAATACCGAATGAGCAGTTCTTC.

The CDR3 nucleotides are TGCGCCAGCAGCCCGGGGACCTCCAGCTCCTACGAGCAGTACTTC. Amino acids: CASSPGTSSSYEQYF. The chain is built from TRBV5-1 and TRBJ2-7; D assignment may be TRBD1 or TRBD2 (5 bases each). The V gene's germline CDR1 is SGHRS and CDR2 YFSETQ. Trimming cost V 4 bases and J 0 bases, with 14 bases left between them. The CDR3 length is 15 residues. Variable domain in full (rest from reference TRBV5-1 and TRBJ2-7): KAGVTQTPRYLIKTRGQQVTLSCSPISGHRSVSWYQQTPGQGLQFLFEYFSETQRNKGNFPGRFSGRQFSNSRSEMNVSTLELGDSALYLCASSPGTSSSYEQYFGPGTRLTVT.

This clonotype turned up a few times. J is TRBJ2-3 and V is TRBV29-1, with D perhaps assigned TRBD1 or TRBD2 (5 bases each). Trimming shortened V by 1 base and J by 14 bases, and 25 bases separated the two germline ends. The CDR3 consists of 15 residues. The germline gives CDR1 SQVTM, CDR2 ANQGSEA. The DNA for the CDR3 is TGCAGCGTTGAAGGCCCCCCGGGACCGAGCGATGGAAGGTATTTT. Protein: CSVEGPPGPSDGRYF.

In its sample, this clonotype was seen once. V gene TRBV7-3 combines with J gene TRBJ2-1, with 9 bases lining up with TRBD2. The CDR3 runs 17 residues. V trimming: 4 bases; J trimming: 1 base; junction bases outside the gene matches: 8. Germline lookup yields CDR1 SGHTA and CDR2 FQGTGA. The CDR3 is CASSSLSSGRSYNEQFF. The CDR3 nucleotides are TGTGCCAGCAGCTCCCTCAGCAGCGGGAGGTCCTACAATGAGCAGTTCTTC.

The J gene is TRBJ2-7, the V gene TRBV12-3 or TRBV12-4; 14 positions agree with TRBD2. V lost 7 bases to trimming and J lost 0 bases; unmatched junction nucleotides: 8. The CDR3 totals 17 residues. In DNA, the CDR3 is TGTGCCAGCACCTATGGGACTAGCGGGAGCCTCTCCTACGAGCAGTACTTC. Translation: CASTYGTSGSLSYEQYF.

This clonotype appeared a few times. J is TRBJ1-1 and V is TRBV4-1, with 7 bases identical to TRBD1. Germline V CDR1 and CDR2: MGHRA, YSYEKL. This CDR3 comprises 16 residues. V gave up 0 bases and J gave up 4 bases; unmatched junction bases: 8. The CDR3 DNA sequence: TGCGCCAGCAGCCAAGATACCGAGACAGGGCGCACTGAAGCTTTCTTT. It encodes CASSQDTETGRTEAFF.

This clonotype turned up a few times. The rearrangement joins TRBV7-9 to TRBJ2-7; no clear D gene. The ends were cut back, 4 bases at V and 2 bases at J, with 15 bases in the middle. There are 15 residues in the CDR3. CDR1 is SEHNR, CDR2 FQNEAQ, per germline (reference sequence). CDR3 sequence: CASSSPRGPPYEQYF. CDR3 coding DNA: TGTGCCAGCAGCTCCCCGCGCGGACCTCCCTACGAGCAGTACTTC.

This clonotype has just a few counts. The V call is TRBV10-2, the J call TRBJ2-7, with 12 bases matching TRBD1. The J segment lost 10 bases and the V segment lost 2 bases, leaving 9 bases of the junction unmatched. In germline, CDR1 is WSHSY, CDR2 SAAADI. The CDR3 spans 15 residues. CDR3 DNA sequence: TGCGCCAGCAGTGAGGGGGACAGGGGGCAAAGCAGCCAGTACTTC. It specifies CASSEGDRGQSSQYF.